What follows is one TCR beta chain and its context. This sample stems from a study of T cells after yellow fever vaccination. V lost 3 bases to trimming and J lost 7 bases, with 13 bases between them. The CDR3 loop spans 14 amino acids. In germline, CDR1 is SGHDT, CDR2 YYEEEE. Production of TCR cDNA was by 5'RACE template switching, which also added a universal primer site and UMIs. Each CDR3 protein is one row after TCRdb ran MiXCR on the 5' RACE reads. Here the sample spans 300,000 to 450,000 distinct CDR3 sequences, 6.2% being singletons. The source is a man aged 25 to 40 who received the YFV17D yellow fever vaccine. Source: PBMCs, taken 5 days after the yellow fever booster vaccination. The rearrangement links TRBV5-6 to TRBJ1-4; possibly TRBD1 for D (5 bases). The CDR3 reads CASSWRGAGEKLFF. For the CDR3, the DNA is TGTGCCAGCAGCTGGAGGGGCGCGGGTGAAAAACTGTTTTTT. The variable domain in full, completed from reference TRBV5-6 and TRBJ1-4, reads DAGVTQSPTHLIKTRGQQVTLRCSPKSGHDTVSWYQQALGQGPQFIFQYYEEEERQRGNFPDRFSGHQFPNYSSELNVNALLLGDSALYLCASSWRGAGEKLFFGSGTQLSVL.